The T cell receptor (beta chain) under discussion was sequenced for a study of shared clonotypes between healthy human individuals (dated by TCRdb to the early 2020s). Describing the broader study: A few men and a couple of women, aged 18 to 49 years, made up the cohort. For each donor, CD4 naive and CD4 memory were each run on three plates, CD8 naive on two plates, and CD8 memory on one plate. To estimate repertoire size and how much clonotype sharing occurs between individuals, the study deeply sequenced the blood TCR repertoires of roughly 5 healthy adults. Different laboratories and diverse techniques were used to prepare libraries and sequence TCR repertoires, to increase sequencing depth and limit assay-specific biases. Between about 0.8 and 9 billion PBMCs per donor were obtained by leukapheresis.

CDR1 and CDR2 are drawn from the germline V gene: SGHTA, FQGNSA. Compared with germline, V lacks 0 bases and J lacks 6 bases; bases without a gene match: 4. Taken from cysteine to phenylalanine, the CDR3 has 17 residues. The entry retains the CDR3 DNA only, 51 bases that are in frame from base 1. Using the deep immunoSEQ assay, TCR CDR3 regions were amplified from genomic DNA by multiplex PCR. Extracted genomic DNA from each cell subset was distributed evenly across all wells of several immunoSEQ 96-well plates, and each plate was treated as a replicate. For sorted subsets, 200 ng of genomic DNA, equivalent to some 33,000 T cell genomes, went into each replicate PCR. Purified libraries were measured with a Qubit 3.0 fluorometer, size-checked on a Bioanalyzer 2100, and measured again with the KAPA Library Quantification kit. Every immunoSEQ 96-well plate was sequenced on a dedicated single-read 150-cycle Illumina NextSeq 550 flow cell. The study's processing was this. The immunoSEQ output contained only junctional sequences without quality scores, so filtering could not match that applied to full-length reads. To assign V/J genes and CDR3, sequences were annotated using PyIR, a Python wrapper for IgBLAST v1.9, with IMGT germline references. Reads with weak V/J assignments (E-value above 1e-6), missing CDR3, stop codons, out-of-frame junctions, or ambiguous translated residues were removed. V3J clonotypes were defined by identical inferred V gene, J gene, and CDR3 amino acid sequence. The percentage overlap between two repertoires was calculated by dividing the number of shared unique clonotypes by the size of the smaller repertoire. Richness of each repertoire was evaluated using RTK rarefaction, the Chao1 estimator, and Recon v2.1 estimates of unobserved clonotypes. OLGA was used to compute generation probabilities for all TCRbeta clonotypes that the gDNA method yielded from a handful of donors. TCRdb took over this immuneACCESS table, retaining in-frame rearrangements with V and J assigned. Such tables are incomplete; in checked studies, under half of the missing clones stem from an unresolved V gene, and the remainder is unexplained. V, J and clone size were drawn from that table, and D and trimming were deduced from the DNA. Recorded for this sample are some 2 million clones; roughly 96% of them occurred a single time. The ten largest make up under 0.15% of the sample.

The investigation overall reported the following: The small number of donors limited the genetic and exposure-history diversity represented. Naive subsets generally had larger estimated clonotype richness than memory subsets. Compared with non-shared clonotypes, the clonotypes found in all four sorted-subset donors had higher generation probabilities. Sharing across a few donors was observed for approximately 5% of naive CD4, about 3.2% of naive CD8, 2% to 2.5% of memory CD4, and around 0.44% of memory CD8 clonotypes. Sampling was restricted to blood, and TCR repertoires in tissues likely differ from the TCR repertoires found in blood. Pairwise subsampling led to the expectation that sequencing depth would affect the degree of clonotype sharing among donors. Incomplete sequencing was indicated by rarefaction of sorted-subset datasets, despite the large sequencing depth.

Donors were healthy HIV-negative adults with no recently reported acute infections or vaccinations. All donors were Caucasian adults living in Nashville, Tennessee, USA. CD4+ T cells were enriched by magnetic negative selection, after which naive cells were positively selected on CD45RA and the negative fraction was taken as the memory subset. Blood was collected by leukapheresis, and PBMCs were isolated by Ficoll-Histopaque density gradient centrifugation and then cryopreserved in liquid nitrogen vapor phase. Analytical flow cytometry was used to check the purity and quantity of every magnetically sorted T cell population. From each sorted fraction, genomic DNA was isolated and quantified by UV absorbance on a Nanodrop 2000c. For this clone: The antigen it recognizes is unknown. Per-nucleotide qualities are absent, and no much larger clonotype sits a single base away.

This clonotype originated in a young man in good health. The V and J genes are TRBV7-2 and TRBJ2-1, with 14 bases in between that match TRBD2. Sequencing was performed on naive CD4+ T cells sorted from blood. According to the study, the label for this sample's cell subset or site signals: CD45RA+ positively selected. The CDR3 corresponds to CASSLALGTSGGNEQFF. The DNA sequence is TGTGCCAGCAGCTTAGCGCTAGGGACTAGCGGGGGCAATGAGCAGTTCTTC.